This paragraph covers one T cell receptor beta chain sequence. Its recognized antigen is unknown. One base away there is no much larger clone; base qualities are not given. CDR1 and CDR2 are read off the germline V gene as SQVTM and ANQGSEA. There are 12 amino acids in the CDR3, from cysteine to phenylalanine inclusive. CDR3 DNA only is kept here, 36 bases in frame from base 1. V drops 4 bases and J drops 2 bases, leaving 9 bases in between. This specimen belongs to a study of technical replicates of blood from several donors listed by TCRdb under 2017. The protocol used for the library was the immunoSEQ multiplex PCR assay. Not all clones reach the TCRdb copy of this immuneACCESS table, which keeps in-frame sequences only. Checked studies attribute under half of the gap to unresolved V genes and leave the rest unexplained. The sample yields roughly 79,000 clones; 91% were counted once. Less than 0.4% of the sample is in the top ten clones.

The source material was T cells isolated from PBMCs. This chain joins TRBV29-1 to TRBJ2-7, and perhaps TRBD1 as D gene, on 5 matching bases. The sequence derives from a human donor in good health. Some clones in this sample may be carry-over from other donors' samples. CDR3 region: CSVGGAPYEQYF. The DNA sequence is given as TGCAGCGTTGGTGGGGCCCCCTACGAGCAGTACTTC.